This T cell receptor beta chain is drawn from a study of blood T cell repertoires in COVID-19. Study as a whole: Whether acute or convalescent, the COVID-19 samples came from the United States, Italy and Spain.

This table comes from immunoSEQ multiplex PCR, and its TCRdb copy is limited to in-frame clones, with some not included. The sample contains 250,000 or so clones, 70% to 90% of which appear only once. The sample taken for sequencing was peripheral blood. This TCR came from a man between 18 and 35 years old with active or convalescent COVID-19.

This CDR3 reads CASSLDGRVADQPQHF. CDR3 DNA sequence: TGTGCCAGCAGCTTAGATGGGAGGGTTGCGGATCAGCCCCAGCATTTT. The chain recombines TRBV11-2 with TRBJ1-5, with D unresolved. CDR3 length: 16 amino acids. V gave up 0 bases and J gave up 5 bases, with 14 bases separating them. Germline assignment: CDR1 SGHAT and CDR2 FQNNGV. The variable domain in full, completed from reference TRBV11-2 and TRBJ1-5, reads EAGVAQSPRYKIIEKRQSVAFWCNPISGHATLYWYQQILGQGPKLLIQFQNNGVVDDSQLPKDRFSAERLKGVDSTLKIQPAKLEDSAVYLCASSLDGRVADQPQHFGDGTRLSIL.